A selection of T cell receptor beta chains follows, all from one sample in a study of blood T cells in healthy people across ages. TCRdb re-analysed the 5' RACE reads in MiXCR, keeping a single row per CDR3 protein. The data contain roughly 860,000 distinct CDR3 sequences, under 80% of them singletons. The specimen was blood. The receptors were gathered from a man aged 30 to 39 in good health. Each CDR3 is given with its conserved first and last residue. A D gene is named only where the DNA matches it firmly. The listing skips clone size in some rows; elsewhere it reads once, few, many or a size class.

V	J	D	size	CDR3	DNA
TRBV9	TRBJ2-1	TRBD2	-	CASSVEIAGINNEQFF	TGTGCCAGCAGCGTAGAGATAGCGGGGATTAACAATGAGCAGTTCTTC
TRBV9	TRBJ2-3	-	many	CASSVDSGDLVTDTQYF	TGTGCCAGCAGCGTAGATTCGGGGGATCTTGTGACAGATACGCAGTATTTT
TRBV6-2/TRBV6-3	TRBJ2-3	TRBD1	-	CASSQGARQYF	TGTGCCAGCAGCCAGGGGGCGCGGCAGTATTTT
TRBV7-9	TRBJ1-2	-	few	CASSLDGLYGYTF	TGTGCCAGCAGCTTAGACGGACTCTATGGCTACACCTTC
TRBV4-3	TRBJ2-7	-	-	CASSQDGHSYEQYF	TGCGCCAGCAGCCAAGATGGACACTCCTACGAGCAGTACTTC
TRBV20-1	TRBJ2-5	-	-	CSARATIQETQYF	TGCAGTGCTAGAGCCACTATCCAAGAGACCCAGTACTTC
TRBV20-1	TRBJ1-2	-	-	CSAGTGARGHTF	TGCAGTGCCGGGACGGGGGCGCGTGGCCACACCTTC
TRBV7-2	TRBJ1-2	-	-	CASSWEDDGYTF	TGTGCCAGCAGCTGGGAGGACGATGGCTACACCTTC
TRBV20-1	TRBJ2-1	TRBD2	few	CSARDGRGAYNEQFF	TGCAGTGCTAGAGATGGGCGGGGGGCCTACAATGAGCAGTTCTTC
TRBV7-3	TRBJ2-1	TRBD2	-	CASSSIAGGLYNEQFF	TGTGCCAGCAGCTCTATAGCGGGGGGGCTGTATAATGAGCAGTTCTTC
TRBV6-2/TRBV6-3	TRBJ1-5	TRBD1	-	CASSRTGGYQPQHF	TGTGCCAGCAGTCGAACAGGGGGTTATCAGCCCCAGCATTTT
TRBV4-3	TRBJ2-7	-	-	CASSQDQSFYEQYF	TGCGCCAGCAGCCAAGATCAGAGTTTCTACGAGCAGTACTTC
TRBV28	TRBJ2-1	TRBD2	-	CASSTGLAGGFYNEQFF	TGTGCCAGCAGTACGGGACTAGCGGGGGGATTCTACAATGAGCAGTTCTTC
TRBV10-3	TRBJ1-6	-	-	CAISEQETVNSPLHF	TGTGCCATCAGTGAGCAGGAGACAGTTAATTCACCCCTCCACTTT
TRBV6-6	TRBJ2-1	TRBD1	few	CASSPGQSNEQFF	TGTGCCAGCAGTCCGGGACAGTCCAATGAGCAGTTCTTC
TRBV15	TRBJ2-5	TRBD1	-	CATSETGTGKQETQYF	TGTGCCACCAGCGAAACCGGGACAGGAAAGCAAGAGACCCAGTACTTC
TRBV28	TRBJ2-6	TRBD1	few	CASSLFWTGSGANVLTF	TGTGCCAGCAGTCTATTCTGGACAGGCTCTGGGGCCAACGTCCTGACTTTC